A single T cell receptor (beta chain) is shown here with its context. TCRdb called clones again from the PCR reads with MiXCR. The sample gives roughly 44,000 clones, 24% of which show up once; around 15% is in the top ten. These data belong to a study of metastatic and nonmetastatic thyroid tumors. Study at large: From malignant and benign thyroid patients, repertoires in blood and in tumor or nodule tissue were compared.

No patient received treatment before thyroid surgery. In germline, CDR1 is MNHEY, CDR2 SMNVEV (reference sequence). Unmatched junction bases numbered 8, after V lost 5 bases and J lost 4 bases. The CDR3 spans 15 residues. Sequences were obtained from tumor tissue. This clonotype originated in a female donor with papillary thyroid cancer or a benign thyroid nodule (not recorded which). Some clones in this sample may be carry-over from other donors' samples. The chain has TRBV27 and TRBJ2-7; 10 bases match TRBD1. CDR3 loop: CASSARQGAQYEQYF. CDR3 sequence (DNA): TGTGCCAGCAGTGCACGACAGGGGGCTCAATACGAGCAGTACTTC.